The T cell receptor (beta chain) described here comes from a study of blood T cell repertoires in COVID-19. Background on the study: The study drew acute and convalescent COVID-19 samples from the United States, Italy and Spain. In each case, the material was cDNA or gDNA derived from T cells, B-cell-depleted T cells, or PBMCs.

The V end lost 2 bases, the J end lost 5 bases, and 10 bases lay between the germline ends. CDR3 length: 14 amino acids. The germline V gene has CDR1 SEHNR and CDR2 FQNEAQ (reference sequence). In the original analysis: Nucleated cell counts were estimated from reference gene primer amplification. The protocol was immunoSEQ multiplex PCR, while the TCRdb copy is restricted to in-frame clones and leaves out a portion. The V and J calls and clone size are taken from that table; D and trimming were inferred from the DNA. The data contain 140,000 or so clones, about nine tenths of them seen just once; the ten biggest clones take up 2.5% to 3%.

Sequencing input: peripheral blood. The sequence derives from a human donor with COVID-19, enrolled during active disease. The donor label of this sample is uncertain. This chain connects TRBV7-9 to TRBJ2-1; D is unclear. The chain's CDR3 is CASSLFAEDNEQFF. For the CDR3, the DNA is TGTGCCAGCAGCTTATTCGCAGAAGACAATGAGCAGTTCTTC.